Listed here are 4 T cell receptor beta chains from one sample, sequenced in a study of blood T cell repertoires in COVID-19. Measured with immunoSEQ multiplex PCR; TCRdb has only the in-frame clones, and not every one. Of about 150,000 clones listed, roughly 80% are singletons. The specimen sequenced was peripheral blood. Receptor source: a woman between 55 and 75 years old with COVID-19, enrolled during active disease.

This sequence joins TRBV7-2 and TRBJ2-3, with D possibly being TRBD2 (5 bases). Per germline, CDR1 SGHTA and CDR2 FQGNSA. The V end was cut by 5 bases, the J end by 8 bases, with 14 bases between. The CDR3 has 13 residues. The CDR3 DNA reads TGTGCCAGCAGCGTTCCCGGGATCCGTACGCAGTATTTT. This translates into CASSVPGIRTQYF. The variable domain in full, with the rest retrieved from reference TRBV7-2 and TRBJ2-3, is GAGVSQSPSNKVTEKGKDVELRCDPISGHTALYWYRQSLGQGLEFLIYFQGNSAPDKSGLPSDRFSAERTGGSVSTLTIQRTQQEDSAVYLCASSVPGIRTQYFGPGTRLTVL.

This clone was found a few times. The chain is built from TRBV7-3 and TRBJ1-3; 7 bases agree with TRBD1. CDR3 length: 15 residues. Germline lookup yields CDR1 SGHTA and CDR2 FQGTGA. V lost 4 bases and J lost 2; bases outside the gene matches: 5. The CDR3 protein is CASSSTGTAGNTIYF. The CDR3 DNA reads TGTGCCAGCAGCTCCACCGGGACAGCTGGAAACACCATATATTTT.

The chain employs TRBV5-1 and TRBJ1-2; 7 bases agree with TRBD1. The CDR3 has 14 amino acids. Germline V gene sequence: CDR1 SGHRS, CDR2 YFSETQ. V lost 0 bases to trimming and J lost 6 bases; unmatched junction nucleotides: 5. The CDR3 DNA reads as TGCGCCAGCAGCTTGGACGGGACAGAAAATGGCTACACCTTC. It translates to CASSLDGTENGYTF.

The chain has TRBV2 and TRBJ1-4, with a weak D call TRBD1 (5 bases). CDR1 is SNHLY, CDR2 FYNNEI, per germline. Trimming left V 8 bases short and J 5 bases short, with 18 bases between. The CDR3 consists of 15 residues. The CDR3 reads CASGFVRTRNEKLFF. CDR3 DNA: TGTGCCAGCGGATTTGTTCGGACACGCAATGAAAAACTGTTTTTT.